Below are 32 T cell receptor beta chains sequenced from a single sample in a study of T cell repertoires in cytomegalovirus infection. MiXCR was run by TCRdb on the reads, yielding one entry per CDR3 protein. This sample has about 920,000 distinct CDR3 sequences, with approximately 30% found just once. Their cognate antigens are unknown. The specimen comprised cultured CD8+ T cells from PBMCs, sampled from culture after CMV antigen stimulation. The receptors originated from a human donor in good health (CMV status not recorded). Some clones in this sample may be carry-over from other donors' samples.

This chain uses TRBV6-1 with TRBJ2-7; 8 nucleotides align to TRBD1. Germline V lookup: CDR1 MNHNS, CDR2 SASEGT. The CDR3 runs to 13 residues. V was pared by 3 bases and J by 7 bases, with 5 bases of the junction left unmatched. CDR3 in amino acids: CASSETGVGEQYF. For the CDR3, the DNA is TGTGCCAGCAGTGAGACAGGGGTGGGGGAGCAGTACTTC.

V is TRBV19 and J is TRBJ1-5; D is possibly TRBD1 (6 bases). V was cut by 7 bases and J by 0 bases, with 10 bases left in between. CDR3 length: 14 amino acids. Germline CDR1 LNHDA, CDR2 SQIVND (reference sequence). Here the CDR3 reads CASTGDLSNQPQHF. CDR3 sequence (DNA): TGTGCCAGTACAGGGGACCTTAGCAATCAGCCCCAGCATTTT.

This chain joins TRBV11-2 and TRBJ1-1, with D unclear. CDR3 size: 15 residues. The germline CDR1 and CDR2 sequences are SGHAT and FQNNGV. Trimming shortened V by 2 bases and J by 2 bases, and 12 bases separated the two germline ends. CDR3 bases: TGTGCCAGCAGCTTATGGTCAACGGGCAACACTGAAGCTTTCTTT. This codes for CASSLWSTGNTEAFF.

This clonotype was counted a few times. This chain joins TRBV12-3 or TRBV12-4 and TRBJ2-1; the D gene could be TRBD1 or TRBD2 (6 bases each). This CDR3 spans 17 amino acids. V was trimmed by 0 bases and J by 9 bases, leaving 21 bases between them. The CDR3 is CASSLARWGAPIPEQFF. The CDR3 nucleotides are TGTGCCAGCAGTTTAGCACGATGGGGGGCGCCCATTCCTGAGCAGTTCTTC.

The V and J genes are TRBV19 and TRBJ1-1; TRBD1 matches 7 bases. This CDR3 has 17 amino acids. After removal of 6 bases from V and 1 base from J, the junction contained 14 bases not matched to a gene. Germline V gives CDR1 LNHDA, CDR2 SQIVND (reference sequence). Here the CDR3 DNA reads TGTGCCAGTAGGCACCTACAGGGGATTGAGTGGAACACTGAAGCTTTCTTT. Translated, it gives CASRHLQGIEWNTEAFF. The whole variable domain, filled in from reference TRBV19 and TRBJ1-1, reads DGGITQSPKYLFRKEGQNVTLSCEQNLNHDAMYWYRQDPGQGLRLIYYSQIVNDFQKGDIAEGYSVSREKKESFPLTVTSAQKNPTAFYLCASRHLQGIEWNTEAFFGQGTRLTVV.

This clonotype has just one count. The chain combines TRBV28 with TRBJ2-3; TRBD2 aligns across 9 bases. CDR3 length: 16 residues. The V gene's germline CDR1 is MDHEN and CDR2 SYDVKM. The J segment lost 2 bases and the V segment lost 2 bases, leaving 5 bases of the junction unmatched. The CDR3 loop is CASSLRGGAYTDTQYF. The CDR3 DNA follows: TGTGCCAGCAGTTTACGCGGGGGGGCTTACACAGATACGCAGTATTTT.

This chain joins TRBV15 and TRBJ1-1; TRBD1 might be the D (6 bases). V was pared by 3 bases and J by 7 bases, with 15 bases between. The CDR3 loop spans 14 amino acids. In germline, CDR1 is LNHNV, CDR2 YYDKDF (reference sequence). The CDR3 DNA reads TGTGCCACCAGCAGGAAGGCAGGGGTTATTGAAGCTTTCTTT. Residues: CATSRKAGVIEAFF. The variable domain in full, with the rest retrieved from reference TRBV15 and TRBJ1-1, is DAMVIQNPRYQVTQFGKPVTLSCSQTLNHNVMYWYQQKSSQAPKLLFHYYDKDFNNEADTPDNFQSRRPNTSFCFLDIRSPGLGDTAMYLCATSRKAGVIEAFFGQGTRLTVV.

The J gene is TRBJ1-2, the V gene TRBV19; unclear D gene. CDR3 length equals 13 residues. Germline V CDR1 and CDR2: LNHDA, SQIVND (reference sequence). V was pared by 5 bases and J by 6 bases, with 13 bases between. CDR3 DNA sequence: TGTGCCAGTAGTGGAGGGATCTTTCATGGCTACACCTTC. It codes for CASSGGIFHGYTF.

Comment on this clonotype: One junction end disagrees with the germline gene, perhaps due to a read error. The rearrangement links TRBV7-3 to TRBJ1-2, with D possibly being TRBD1 (5 bases). Germline assignment: CDR1 SGHTA and CDR2 FQGTGA. CDR3 length: 14 residues. Here the CDR3 reads CANSFDSQHYGYTF. The DNA of the CDR3 is TGTGCCAACAGCTTCGACAGTCAGCACTATGGCTACACCTTC.

The chain links TRBV19 to TRBJ1-2; D is ambiguous. With 1 base removed from V and 4 bases from J, the gap between germline ends came to 25 bases. Germline values: CDR1 LNHDA, CDR2 SQIVND (reference sequence). The CDR3 covers 19 residues. The CDR3 sequence is CASSIVPGSPEVFLYGYTF. The DNA for the CDR3 is TGTGCCAGTAGTATAGTCCCGGGGAGCCCGGAGGTTTTTCTCTATGGCTACACCTTC. The complete variable domain, with remaining parts taken from reference TRBV19 and TRBJ1-2, reads DGGITQSPKYLFRKEGQNVTLSCEQNLNHDAMYWYRQDPGQGLRLIYYSQIVNDFQKGDIAEGYSVSREKKESFPLTVTSAQKNPTAFYLCASSIVPGSPEVFLYGYTFGSGTRLTVV.

This clonotype was picked up many times. V is TRBV7-8 and J is TRBJ1-2, with 7 bases identical to TRBD1. The CDR3 is 14 amino acids. CDR1 is SGHVS and CDR2 is FQNEAQ in the germline V gene. Trimming took 2 bases from V and 10 from J; bases not matched to a gene: 10. CDR3 in amino acids: CASSLPNGTESYTF. In DNA form, the CDR3 reads TGTGCCAGCAGCTTACCGAATGGGACAGAGTCCTACACCTTC.

This clonotype was seen a few times. The chain uses TRBV6-1 and TRBJ1-5, with 10 positions matching TRBD1. Germline V gene data show CDR1 as MNHNS and CDR2 as SASEGT. The CDR3 length is 16 residues. The V gene end was trimmed by 3 bases and the J gene end by 7 bases; junction bases not matched to a gene: 9. DNA of the CDR3: TGTGCCAGCAGTGACGCAGCCGGGACAGGGGAACAGCCCCAGCATTTT. Amino acid sequence: CASSDAAGTGEQPQHF.

This clonotype was detected ten times or more. The chain is built from TRBV6-1 and TRBJ1-6; the D is unclear. With 1 base removed from V and 8 bases from J, the gap between germline ends came to 12 bases. CDR1 is MNHNS, CDR2 SASEGT, per germline. This CDR3 has 15 residues. CDR3 in DNA: TGTGCCAGCAGTGAAGATTTTGGAAATTATTCACCCCTCCACTTT. Translating gives CASSEDFGNYSPLHF.

The rearrangement joins TRBV19 to TRBJ1-1; possible D gene TRBD1, 5 bases. Between the trimmed V and J ends, which lost 4 bases and 8 bases, there was a span of 11 bases. CDR1 and CDR2 (germline): LNHDA, SQIVND (reference sequence). This CDR3 region has 12 residues. CDR3 in DNA: TGTGCCAGTAGTAACGGGGCCACGGAAGCTTTCTTT. This encodes CASSNGATEAFF.

Only a few counts were recorded for this clonotype. The V and J genes are TRBV20-1 and TRBJ2-3; TRBD1 aligns across 10 bases. Looked up from germline, CDR1 is DFQATT and CDR2 is SNEGSKA (reference sequence). The junction had 13 bases not matched to a gene; V was cut back by 6 bases and J by 7 bases. The CDR3 contains 15 residues. The chain's CDR3 is CSALPDRGHLNTQYF. The CDR3 DNA follows: TGCAGTGCCCTCCCCGACAGGGGGCACTTGAATACGCAGTATTTT.

This chain joins TRBV3-1 and TRBJ2-3; 8 bases line up with TRBD2. Trimming cost V 3 bases and J 4 bases; bases outside gene matches: 6. This CDR3 is built from 15 residues. CDR1 LGHDT and CDR2 YNNKEL come from the germline V gene (reference sequence). CDR3 sequence: CASSQRASGPDTQYF. As DNA, the CDR3 is TGTGCCAGCAGCCAGAGGGCTAGCGGGCCAGATACGCAGTATTTT.

This chain uses TRBV7-9 with TRBJ2-7; D gene ambiguous. The V gene lost 5 bases and the J gene lost 1 base, with 12 bases spanning the gap. The CDR3 contains 14 residues. Looked up from germline, CDR1 is SEHNR and CDR2 is FQNEAQ (reference sequence). The CDR3 sequence is CASSLETSSYEQYF. Written as DNA, the CDR3 is TGTGCCAGCAGCCTAGAGACAAGTTCCTACGAGCAGTACTTC.

Only a few counts were recorded for this clonotype. The chain carries TRBV28 and TRBJ1-5; D is ambiguous. Per germline, CDR1 MDHEN and CDR2 SYDVKM. This CDR3 comprises 13 residues. The V gene lost 2 bases and the J gene lost 5 bases, with 7 bases spanning the gap. The CDR3 DNA is TGTGCCAGCAGTTTAGTGAACTATCAGCCCCAGCATTTT. Its protein is CASSLVNYQPQHF.

This sequence joins TRBV6-1 and TRBJ1-2; D remains ambiguous. This CDR3 region has 15 residues. Germline CDR1 reads MNHNS; CDR2 reads SASEGT. Trimming stripped 5 bases from V and 7 bases from J, with 20 bases between. For the CDR3, the DNA is TGTGCCAGCAGTTACACGGACTTCCTAAGGAGTGGCTACACCTTC. Translating it yields CASSYTDFLRSGYTF.

This chain joins TRBV20-1 and TRBJ2-3, with 9 nucleotides matching TRBD1. The CDR3 spans 15 residues. J lost 2 bases, V lost 3 bases, and 6 bases had no gene match. Germline CDR1 and CDR2: DFQATT and SNEGSKA (reference sequence). CDR3 sequence reads: CSASEGTGNTDTQYF. In DNA form, the CDR3 reads TGCAGTGCTAGCGAAGGGACAGGGAACACAGATACGCAGTATTTT.

Only a few counts were recorded for this clonotype. The chain has TRBV27 and TRBJ1-6; D remains ambiguous. CDR1 and CDR2 from the germline V gene are MNHEY and SMNVEV (reference sequence). V was shortened by 3 bases and J by 10 bases, with 10 bases between the two germline ends. CDR3 length: 13 amino acids. CDR3 residues: CASSFAGRSPLHF. For the CDR3, the DNA is TGTGCCAGCAGTTTCGCCGGCCGGTCACCCCTCCACTTT.

This chain uses TRBV2 with TRBJ1-2; 9 positions match TRBD1. CDR3 length: 14 residues. Germline V gene data show CDR1 as SNHLY and CDR2 as FYNNEI. V was clipped by 0 bases and J by 8 bases; unmatched bases: 4. DNA of the CDR3: TGTGCCAGCAGTGAAGCGCTGGGACAGGGAGGCTACACCTTC. Protein sequence: CASSEALGQGGYTF.

Comment on this clonotype: At one of its ends the junction is not consistent with the germline gene, which may arise from a read error. This sequence joins TRBV12-3 or TRBV12-4 and TRBJ2-2, with 8 positions matching TRBD2. The CDR3 length is 15 residues. DNA for the CDR3: TGTGTCAGCAATGCGGGGGGATCGAACACCGGGGAGCTGTTTTTT. It is translated as CVSNAGGSNTGELFF.

At least ten counts were recorded for this clonotype. The chain uses TRBV7-8 and TRBJ2-1; 12 bases are a match to TRBD1. The CDR3 extends over 17 amino acids. Germline V CDR1 and CDR2: SGHVS, FQNEAQ. V was pared by 1 base and J by 4 bases, with 5 bases of the junction left unmatched. CDR3 bases: TGTGCCAGCAGCTTAGAGGGACAGGGGGCCCTATACAATGAGCAGTTCTTC. It translates to CASSLEGQGALYNEQFF.

This rearrangement joins TRBV25-1 to TRBJ1-5; maybe TRBD1 (5 bases). CDR1 is MGHDK, CDR2 SYGVNS, per germline. This CDR3 spans 13 amino acids. The V end was cut by 8 bases, the J end by 7 bases, with 15 bases between. The DNA for the CDR3 is TGTGCCAGCGGCGGAGGGGTCGGCCAGCCCCAGCATTTT. Translation: CASGGGVGQPQHF.

The V gene is TRBV5-4, the J gene TRBJ1-2; D uncertain. Germline CDR1 and CDR2: SGHNT and YYREEE (reference sequence). The CDR3 is made up of 15 amino acids. Between the trimmed V and J ends, which lost 2 bases and 8 bases, there was a span of 19 bases. The CDR3 loop is CASSFDGNHLRGYTF. The DNA for the CDR3 is TGTGCCAGCAGCTTCGACGGGAACCACCTTCGGGGCTACACCTTC.

This clonotype was seen at least ten times. V is TRBV2 and J is TRBJ2-4; 8 bases match TRBD2. With 4 bases clipped from V and 2 bases from J, the junction kept 10 bases outside the gene matches. The CDR3 is made up of 17 amino acids. Germline-derived CDR1 and CDR2 are SNHLY and FYNNEI. This chain's CDR3 is CASSGVAPSGPKNIQYF. CDR3 DNA sequence: TGTGCCAGCAGTGGGGTAGCGCCTAGCGGGCCCAAAAACATTCAGTACTTC.

In this sample, this clonotype turned up many times. The chain employs TRBV24-1 and TRBJ2-2, with D perhaps TRBD1 (6 bases). The CDR3 contains 17 residues. The germline V gene encodes CDR1 KGHDR and CDR2 SFDVKD. Trimming took off 4 bases at V and 4 bases at J, with 18 bases between the two ends. The CDR3 reads CATSERRPGQLTGELFF. CDR3 nucleotides: TGTGCCACCAGTGAACGTAGGCCGGGACAACTCACCGGGGAGCTGTTTTTT.

The J gene is TRBJ1-5, the V gene TRBV6-2 or TRBV6-3; 7 positions match TRBD1. This CDR3 contains 17 residues. Germline V gene lookup returns CDR1 MNHEY and CDR2 SVGEGT. After removal of 5 bases from V and 3 bases from J, the junction contained 13 bases not matched to a gene. In nucleotides, the CDR3 is TGTGCCAGCAGTCAGGGACAGCTCCAAAGAATCAATCAGCCCCAGCATTTT. Amino acid sequence: CASSQGQLQRINQPQHF.

The rearrangement joins TRBV3-1 to TRBJ2-3; 13 bases map to TRBD2. Germline values: CDR1 LGHDT, CDR2 YNNKEL (reference sequence). The CDR3 is 16 residues long. J gave up 6 bases and V 6 bases, and 9 bases lay outside the gene matches. CDR3 sequence reads: CASSPFGLAGADTQYF. The CDR3 DNA follows: TGTGCCAGCAGTCCCTTCGGACTAGCGGGGGCGGATACGCAGTATTTT.

This chain connects TRBV14 to TRBJ1-1; TRBD1 matches 8 bases. The CDR3 sequence is 16 residues long. The trim removed 4 bases at V and 0 bases at J, leaving 7 bases unmatched. Germline assignment: CDR1 SGHDN and CDR2 FVKESK. In DNA, the CDR3 is TGTGCCAGCAGCCGGCGGGACAGGACCATGAACACTGAAGCTTTCTTT. Protein: CASSRRDRTMNTEAFF.

Many counts were recorded for this clonotype. The genes are TRBV7-9 and TRBJ2-1; 8 bases line up with TRBD1. Germline V gene lookup returns CDR1 SEHNR and CDR2 FQNEAQ (reference sequence). The CDR3 consists of 17 residues. V dropped 0 bases and J dropped 4; count of bases not matched to a gene: 8. CDR3 DNA: TGTGCCAGCAGCTTAGCCTTTCAGGGGGCTCGGTACAATGAGCAGTTCTTC. Protein: CASSLAFQGARYNEQFF.